This TCR beta chain derives from a study of OX40 agonist ivuxolimab in advanced cancers. As for the study in general: Antecedent anti-PD-1, anti-PD-L1 or anti-CTLA-4 therapy was permissible, with 35% to 40% having received some. Study-wide findings and caveats: Among patients with partial responses at 0.1-3.0 mg/kg, clonal expansion was among the lowest. In general, CD8+ T cells held more expanded clones than CD4+ did, on average. Clonal expansion by week 6 occurred in CD4+ and CD8+ blood T cells (at 0.1 to 3.0 mg/kg).

Looked up from germline, CDR1 is SGHRS and CDR2 is YFSETQ. Trimming removed 1 base at V and 4 bases at J, with 8 bases between. This CDR3 region has 13 residues. Of note for this clone: Its antigen is as yet unknown.

Assay used: immunoSEQ multiplex PCR; TCRdb lists only in-frame clones, some missing. The profile shows 60,000 to 75,000 clones, around 81% of them singletons. This sequence joins TRBV5-1 and TRBJ1-1, with D uncertain. The input for sequencing was CD4+ or CD8+ T cells sorted from blood, taken in a trial of the OX40 agonist ivuxolimab. This receptor was identified in an adult with an advanced solid tumor such as melanoma, head and neck, liver or kidney cancer. For the CDR3, the DNA is TGCGCCAGCAGCTTGTACATATCCACTGAAGCTTTCTTT. Translating gives CASSLYISTEAFF.